This TCR beta chain was observed in a study of CD8 T cells in Susac syndrome (dated by TCRdb to the late 2010s). Describing the broader study: Repertoire sequencing was used to test whether CD8+ T cell activation and differentiation in Susac syndrome was antigen driven. CD8+ T cell repertoire clonality was compared between about a dozen healthy donors, roughly 14 Susac syndrome patients and 15 multiple sclerosis patients. General study outcomes and caveats: The number of individuals in the TCR sequencing and HLA analysis was acknowledged as relatively small.

RNA was extracted with the RNeasy kit and about 0.5 to 1 ug was reverse transcribed using random hexamers. The immunoSEQ multiplex PCR assay, covering 54 Vbeta and 13 Jbeta segments, was used to amplify TCR beta CDR3 regions. Bias from PCR amplification was corrected by using a synthetic template baseline for primer optimization and for computational correction. As for the original processing: Reads were annotated to V, D and J genes per IMGT and analyzed with immunoSEQ Analyzer, keeping only productive sequences. To calculate clonality, Shannon entropy was normalized by log2 of the number of productive unique sequences and then subtracted from one. Public and private clones were assessed among the 100 most prevalent clones of each patient and control. A clone was defined as Susac-specific if it was absent from the healthy and MS cohorts, from 1052 published viral clones and from other ImmuneACCESS disease sequences. Starting from the raw public reads, TCRdb applied fastp trimming at Q25, assembled clones with MiXCR and retained in-frame beta chains. Rows with a matching CDR3 protein are joined into one entry that keeps the most common DNA and genes. These V and J calls are TCRdb output, not the study's own analysis. The table for this sample lists some 400,000 distinct CDR3 sequences; 75% to 90% of them were counted only once. Of the sample, 0.09% to 0.15% is held by the ten largest clones.

Peripheral blood CD8+ and CD4+ T cells from healthy donors, Susac syndrome patients and multiple sclerosis patients were profiled using high-throughput TCR beta sequencing. Multiple sclerosis controls were treatment-naive patients with stable or active relapsing-remitting disease fulfilling revised McDonald criteria. Bulk CD8+ and CD4+ T cells were purified magnetically by negative isolation, whereas CD8+ TEMRA cells were enriched by FACS. Blood was drawn into EDTA tubes, processed within 24 hours, and PBMCs were isolated by density gradient centrifugation. PBMCs intended for TCR sequencing were frozen in liquid nitrogen and were later thawed in a 37 degrees C water bath. A purity of at least 90% was achieved for sorted or isolated CD4+, CD8+ and CD8+ TEMRA cells. A note on this clonotype: Its specific antigen is unknown. No base quality values were provided; no much bigger clone lies one nucleotide off.

Sample: CD8+ T cells from PBMCs. This TCR derives from a human donor with multiple sclerosis.

The CDR3 region reads CAWSVGRYYEQYF. The DNA sequence is as follows: TGTGCCTGGAGTGTCGGCAGGTACTACGAGCAGTACTTC. The rearrangement combines TRBV30 with TRBJ2-7; no D gene is confidently identified. Taken from the germline V gene (reference sequence), the CDR1 and CDR2 loops are GTSNPN and SVGIG. The germline ends are 9 bases apart after V is trimmed by 0 bases and J by 3 bases. The cysteine opens and the phenylalanine closes a CDR3 of 13 amino acids. Only the CDR3 DNA is retained, 39 bases long and in frame from the first base.